The following is a T cell receptor beta chain sequence with its context. Antigen: not known. The junction shows a germline mismatch at one end, possibly a read error. The CDR3 loop spans 20 amino acids. Unsorted whole blood yielded blood RNA, and germline DNA was extracted as well. Sampling before surgery obtained approximately 3.9 milliliters of peripheral blood. Synthesis of TCR beta cDNA was carried out from 500 ng total RNA with a constant-region primer. What produced the TCR beta libraries was three nested multiplex PCR rounds using slightly modified ARM-PCR. Running roughly 10 cycles apiece, the first two PCR rounds relied on TRBV1-TRBV30 forward primers together with a C-beta reverse primer. TCRdb re-called the multiplex PCR reads through MiXCR, storing one row per CDR3 protein. The profile shows 300,000 to 350,000 distinct CDR3 sequences, roughly 61% of them singletons. This sample stems from a study of tumor-infiltrating lymphocytes in primary liver carcinoma. For the study at large: Primary liver carcinoma in the patients was surgically resected. The study reported T1-T3 N0M0 tumors spanning 4.2 to 10 cm.

Study-level findings and limits: Since sampling was bulk and unsorted, CD4+ and CD8+ repertoires were not compared.

The chain is built from TRBV23-1 and TRBJ2-7; tentatively, D is TRBD1 (6 bases). TRBV23-1 is recorded as an ORF, its role being uncertain. Sequenced: peripheral blood. The sequence derives from a man between 35 and 55 years old with primary liver carcinoma and hepatitis B virus infection. The CDR3 DNA follows: TGCGCTAGCAGTCAACTTTACAGGGATAGGGGACCAGTGGGCCCCTACGAGCAGTACTTC. Encoded protein: CASSQLYRDRGPVGPYEQYF.